The clone carrying this T cell receptor beta chain was seen more than once but under ten times. MiXCR, run by TCRdb on the 5' RACE reads, gives a single entry per CDR3 protein. The profile shows tens of thousands of distinct CDR3 sequences, 7.1% of them singletons. This sample was taken from a study of T cells after yellow fever vaccination. The starting material was CD8+ T cells sorted from PBMCs, obtained 5 days after the first yellow fever vaccination. The receptor comes from a man in his late teens or twenties who received the YFV17D yellow fever vaccine.

The CDR3, as DNA: TGTGCCAGCAGCTTTTTTGGGGGGGGCGGCTATGGCTACACCTTC. The encoded protein is CASSFFGGGGYGYTF. The gene calls are TRBV27 and TRBJ1-2; possibly TRBD1 for D (6 bases). V dropped 6 bases and J dropped 4 bases, with 18 bases sitting between them. The germline gives CDR1 MNHEY, CDR2 SMNVEV (reference sequence). The CDR3 consists of 15 residues.